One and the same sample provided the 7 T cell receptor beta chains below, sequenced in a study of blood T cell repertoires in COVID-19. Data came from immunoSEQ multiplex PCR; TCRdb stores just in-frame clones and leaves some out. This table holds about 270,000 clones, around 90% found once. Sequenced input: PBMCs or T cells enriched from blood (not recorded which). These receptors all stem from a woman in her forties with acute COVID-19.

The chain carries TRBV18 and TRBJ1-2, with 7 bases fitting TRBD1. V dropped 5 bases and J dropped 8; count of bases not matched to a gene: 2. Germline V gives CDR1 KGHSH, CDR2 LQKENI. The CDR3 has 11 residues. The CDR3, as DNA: TGTGCCAGCTCAGACAGGGACGGCTACACCTTC. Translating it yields CASSDRDGYTF.

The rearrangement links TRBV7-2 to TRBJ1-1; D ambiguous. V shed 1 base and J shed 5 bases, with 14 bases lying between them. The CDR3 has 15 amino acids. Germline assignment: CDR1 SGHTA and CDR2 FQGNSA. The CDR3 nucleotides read TGTGCCAGCAGCTTAGAATCTCAGGTGGCAACTGAAGCTTTCTTT. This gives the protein CASSLESQVATEAFF. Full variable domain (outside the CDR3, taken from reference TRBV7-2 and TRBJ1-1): GAGVSQSPSNKVTEKGKDVELRCDPISGHTALYWYRQSLGQGLEFLIYFQGNSAPDKSGLPSDRFSAERTGGSVSTLTIQRTQQEDSAVYLCASSLESQVATEAFFGQGTRLTVV.

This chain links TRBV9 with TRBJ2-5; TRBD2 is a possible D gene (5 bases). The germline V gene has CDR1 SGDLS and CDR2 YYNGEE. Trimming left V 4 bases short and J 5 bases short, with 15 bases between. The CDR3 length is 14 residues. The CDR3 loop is CASSSTPGSETQYF. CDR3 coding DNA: TGTGCCAGCAGCTCAACCCCGGGATCGGAGACCCAGTACTTC.

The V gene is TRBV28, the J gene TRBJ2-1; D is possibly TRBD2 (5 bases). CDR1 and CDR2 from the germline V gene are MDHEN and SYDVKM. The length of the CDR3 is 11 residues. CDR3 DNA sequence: TGTGTCTCTAGCTTGTTCAATGAGCAGTTCTTC. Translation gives CVSSLFNEQFF.

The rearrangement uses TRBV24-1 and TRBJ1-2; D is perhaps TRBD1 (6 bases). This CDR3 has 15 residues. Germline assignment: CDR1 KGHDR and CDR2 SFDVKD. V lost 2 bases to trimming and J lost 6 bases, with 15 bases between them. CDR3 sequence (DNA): TGTGCCACCAGTGATTCCCCGACAGGCCGGCATGGCTACACCTTC. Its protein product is CATSDSPTGRHGYTF.

For the CDR3, the DNA is TGTGCCAGCAGCTTTGATGGCAGGGCGACTGAAAAACTGTTTTTT. This translates into CASSFDGRATEKLFF. This chain connects TRBV7-8 to TRBJ1-4; weak D call: TRBD1 (5 bases). In germline, CDR1 is SGHVS, CDR2 FQNEAQ. The CDR3 is made up of 15 amino acids. With 3 bases removed from V and 7 bases from J, the gap between germline ends came to 15 bases.

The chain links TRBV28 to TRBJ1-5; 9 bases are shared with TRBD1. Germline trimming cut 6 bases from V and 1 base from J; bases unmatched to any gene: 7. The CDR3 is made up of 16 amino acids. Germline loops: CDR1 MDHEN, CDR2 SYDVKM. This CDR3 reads CASSLTGGVSNQPQHF. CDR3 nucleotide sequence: TGTGCCAGCAGCCTGACAGGGGGTGTAAGCAATCAGCCCCAGCATTTT.